This T cell receptor (beta chain) is from a study of T cell responses to AZD1222 COVID-19 vaccine. Study information: Researchers grouped second doses given at about 4 or about 12 weeks into one pool. Study-wide findings and caveats: Females made up more of the donors, who were largely white British, and clonal diversity may have come out too low. Distributed over spike, vaccine-associated CD4 TCRs predominated at 160-218 and 743-854. Baseline testing showed seropositivity in only 6 or 7 AZD1222 recipients.

The CDR3 spans 14 residues. CDR1 is LGHDT, CDR2 YNNKEL, per germline (reference sequence). Germline trimming cut 6 bases from V and 4 bases from J; bases unmatched to any gene: 7. The repertoire was sequenced with immunoSEQ multiplex PCR; TCRdb's copy has only in-frame clones and lacks some. The repertoire includes tens of thousands of clones, roughly 90% of them detected once, and about 2.9% sits in the top ten. Concerning this clone itself: What it binds is unknown.

The TCR was taken from an adult in good health. The rearrangement joins TRBV3-1 (or the pseudogene TRBV3-2) to TRBJ2-7, with TRBD1 identical over 9 bases. The sample here was peripheral blood, taken on day 0 of AZD1222 vaccination. CDR3 region: CASSTGTGTYEQYF. CDR3 in DNA: TGTGCCAGCAGTACCGGGACAGGGACTTACGAGCAGTACTTC.